This T cell receptor beta chain was sequenced for a study of blood T cells in healthy people across ages. As concerns this clonotype: Its antigen is still unknown. The junction and the germline gene differ at one end; a read error may be behind it.

Those donating, healthy Caucasian individuals from Russia, were aged roughly 6 to 100. There are 9 residues in the CDR3. Germline V lookup: CDR1 MRHNA, CDR2 SNTAGT. Primers used in a second PCR of about 6 to 11 cycles were a sample-barcoded 5' primer and a J-beta primer mix. TCRdb used MiXCR to reprocess the 5' RACE reads, holding one entry per CDR3 protein. The sample comprises 1.4 million or so distinct CDR3 sequences, approximately 42% of which are singletons, and 4% rests with the top ten. The study's findings and limits: Significant beta diversity loss was already apparent by age roughly 38, declining roughly linearly.

The rearrangement uses TRBV6-4 and TRBJ2-1; D call uncertain. The source of this sequence is a woman in her late teens or twenties in good health. Sequences were obtained from blood. The CDR3 DNA reads TGTGCCAGCGCCAATGAGCAGGTCTTC. Translated: CASANEQVF.